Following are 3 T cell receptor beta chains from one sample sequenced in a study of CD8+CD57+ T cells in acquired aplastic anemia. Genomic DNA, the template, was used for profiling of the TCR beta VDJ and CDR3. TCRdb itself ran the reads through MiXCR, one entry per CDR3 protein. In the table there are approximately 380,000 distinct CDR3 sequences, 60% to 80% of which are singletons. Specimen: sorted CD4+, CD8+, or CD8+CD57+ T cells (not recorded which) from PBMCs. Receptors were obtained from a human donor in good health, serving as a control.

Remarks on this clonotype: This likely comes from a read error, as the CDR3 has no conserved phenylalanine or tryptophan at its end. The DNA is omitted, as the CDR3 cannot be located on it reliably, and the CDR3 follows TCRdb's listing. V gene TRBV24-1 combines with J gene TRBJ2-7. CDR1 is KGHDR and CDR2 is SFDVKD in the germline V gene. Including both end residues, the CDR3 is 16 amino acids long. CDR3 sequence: CATIGPKGTRKHELYP.

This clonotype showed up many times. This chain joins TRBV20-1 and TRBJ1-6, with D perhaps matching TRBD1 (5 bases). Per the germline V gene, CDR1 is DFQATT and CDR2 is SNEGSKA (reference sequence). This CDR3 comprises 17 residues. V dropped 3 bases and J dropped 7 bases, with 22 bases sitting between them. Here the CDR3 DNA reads TGCAGTGCTAGTACCCTTGACAGTTTCACCCTCAATTCACCCCTCCACTTT. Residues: CSASTLDSFTLNSPLHF.

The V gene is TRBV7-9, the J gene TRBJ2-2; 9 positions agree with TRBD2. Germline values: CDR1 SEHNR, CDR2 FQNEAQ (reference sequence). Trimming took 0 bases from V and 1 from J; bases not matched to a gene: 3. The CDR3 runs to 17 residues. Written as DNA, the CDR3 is TGTGCCAGCAGCTTAGCGGTGACTAGCGGGAACACCGGGGAGCTGTTTTTT. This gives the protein CASSLAVTSGNTGELFF.